These 16 T cell receptor beta chains were sequenced from one sample in a study of cytomegalovirus exposure and HLA in healthy donors. The primer mix had 60 Vbeta and 13 Jbeta primers. Data came from immunoSEQ multiplex PCR; TCRdb stores just in-frame clones and leaves some out. The data contain 65,000 to 85,000 clones, over 70% of them singletons. Sequencing used PBMCs. Receptors were obtained from a woman aged 40 to 55 in good health and CMV-seropositive.

The chain couples TRBV7-8 to TRBJ1-2, with D possibly being TRBD1 (6 bases). CDR1 is SGHVS and CDR2 is FQNEAQ in the germline V gene. V was shortened by 4 bases and J by 5 bases, with 17 bases between the two germline ends. The CDR3 is 15 residues long. CDR3 in DNA: TGTGCCAGCAGCTCCGCTCTGGGGGCCTCTTATGGCTACACCTTC. Protein product: CASSSALGASYGYTF. The full variable domain, in which reference TRBV7-8 and TRBJ1-2 provide the parts outside the CDR3, is GAGVSQSPRYKVAKRGQDVALRCDPISGHVSLFWYQQALGQGPEFLTYFQNEAQLDKSGLPSDRFFAERPEGSVSTLKIQRTQQEDSAVYLCASSSALGASYGYTFGSGTRLTVV.

J is TRBJ2-5 and V is TRBV2, with TRBD2 identical over 8 bases. The V segment lost 6 bases and the J segment 3 bases; nucleotides outside the gene matches: 6. The CDR3 is made up of 14 amino acids. The germline V gene encodes CDR1 SNHLY and CDR2 FYNNEI. This CDR3 is CASSDVGLEETQYF. The CDR3 DNA is TGTGCCAGCAGCGATGTGGGACTAGAAGAGACCCAGTACTTC.

This clone has a single count. The CDR3 spells CASSLYAGEGTEAFF. The DNA for the CDR3 is TGTGCCAGCAGCTTATATGCAGGGGAGGGCACTGAAGCTTTCTTT. The chain is built from TRBV7-8 and TRBJ1-1; TRBD1 might be the D (6 bases). CDR1 and CDR2 (germline): SGHVS, FQNEAQ. V was trimmed by 2 bases and J by 4 bases, leaving 14 bases between them. This CDR3 has 15 residues. Variable domain in full (rest from reference TRBV7-8 and TRBJ1-1): GAGVSQSPRYKVAKRGQDVALRCDPISGHVSLFWYQQALGQGPEFLTYFQNEAQLDKSGLPSDRFFAERPEGSVSTLKIQRTQQEDSAVYLCASSLYAGEGTEAFFGQGTRLTVV.

The chain joins TRBV7-9 to TRBJ2-1, with 13 bases fitting TRBD2. The CDR3 runs 16 residues. The J segment lost 4 bases and the V segment lost 4 bases, leaving 4 bases of the junction unmatched. Germline V gene data show CDR1 as SEHNR and CDR2 as FQNEAQ (reference sequence). The CDR3 reads CASSSGLAGAYNEQFF. In DNA, the CDR3 is TGTGCCAGCAGCTCCGGACTAGCGGGAGCTTACAATGAGCAGTTCTTC.

The rearrangement links TRBV5-6 to TRBJ2-2; 9 nucleotides match TRBD1. J gave up 5 bases and V 4 bases, and 9 bases lay outside the gene matches. The CDR3 has 16 residues. The V gene's germline CDR1 is SGHDT and CDR2 YYEEEE. CDR3 protein: CASSRGTGRGTGELFF. CDR3 DNA: TGTGCCAGCAGCCGCGGGACAGGGAGGGGGACCGGGGAGCTGTTTTTT.

The CDR3, as DNA: TGTGCCAGCAGACGGGACAGGGTAATCGACGAGCAGTACTTC. This gives the protein CASRRDRVIDEQYF. The chain combines TRBV7-8 with TRBJ2-7; 9 bases line up with TRBD1. The junction had 8 bases not matched to a gene; V was cut back by 6 bases and J by 5 bases. The CDR3 is made up of 14 amino acids. The germline gives CDR1 SGHVS, CDR2 FQNEAQ.

The rearrangement uses TRBV30 and TRBJ2-7, with D possibly being TRBD1 (6 bases). The CDR3 is 15 amino acids. Germline loops: CDR1 GTSNPN, CDR2 SVGIG (reference sequence). Trimming took 3 bases from V and 5 from J, leaving 20 bases between them. The CDR3 DNA reads TGTGCCTGGAGCCACGCGAAGGGGGTAGTAGACGAGCAGTACTTC. Translating it yields CAWSHAKGVVDEQYF.

The CDR3 loop is CASRVTGGSNQPQHF. In nucleotides, the CDR3 is TGTGCCAGCAGAGTAACAGGGGGGAGCAATCAGCCCCAGCATTTT. This chain joins TRBV6-1 and TRBJ1-5, with TRBD1 matching over 8 bases. This CDR3 spans 15 amino acids. Per the germline V gene, CDR1 is MNHNS and CDR2 is SASEGT. V shed 6 bases, J shed 1 base, and the junction held 5 bases outside the gene matches.

The V and J genes are TRBV4-1 and TRBJ2-2; a weak D match, TRBD2 (5 bases). CDR1 is MGHRA and CDR2 is YSYEKL in the germline V gene. V gave up 4 bases and J gave up 4 bases, with 16 bases separating them. The CDR3 length is 16 residues. The CDR3 DNA is TGCGCCAGCAGCCTAATCGAGCTAGCCGGCACCGGGGAGCTGTTTTTT. Translation: CASSLIELAGTGELFF.

The chain has TRBV5-6 and TRBJ2-3, with TRBD2 matching 11 bases. The CDR3 is 16 residues long. Germline V gives CDR1 SGHDT, CDR2 YYEEEE. With 4 bases clipped from V and 5 bases from J, the junction kept 9 bases outside the gene matches. The CDR3 loop is CASSPEGLAVEDTQYF. CDR3 DNA sequence: TGTGCCAGCAGCCCGGAGGGACTAGCGGTGGAAGATACGCAGTATTTT.

This chain uses TRBV7-9 with TRBJ2-5; maybe TRBD1 (6 bases). Germline assignment: CDR1 SEHNR and CDR2 FQNEAQ (reference sequence). This CDR3 spans 17 amino acids. V was clipped by 5 bases and J by 6 bases, with 25 bases between them. The CDR3 loop is CASSLTNPRGSKKTQYF. CDR3 in DNA: TGTGCCAGCAGCCTTACCAATCCCAGGGGATCCAAGAAGACCCAGTACTTC.

The chain joins TRBV29-1 to TRBJ2-1, with 9 nucleotides matching TRBD2. CDR1 SQVTM and CDR2 ANQGSEA come from the germline V gene. The CDR3 is 15 amino acids. V was pared by 4 bases and J by 7 bases, with 11 bases of the junction left unmatched. The CDR3 loop is CSVAPSGARTNEQFF. The CDR3 nucleotides read TGCAGCGTTGCGCCTAGCGGGGCCCGTACAAATGAGCAGTTCTTC.

CDR3 sequence (DNA): TGTGCCAGCACTCGCAGGGAGGGCACTGAAGCTTTCTTT. This codes for CASTRREGTEAFF. The chain uses TRBV11-2 and TRBJ1-1, with D tentatively TRBD1 (5 bases). Germline V gene data show CDR1 as SGHAT and CDR2 as FQNNGV. This CDR3 has 13 residues. V shed 7 bases and J shed 4 bases, with 13 bases lying between them. Full variable domain (outside the CDR3, taken from reference TRBV11-2 and TRBJ1-1): EAGVAQSPRYKIIEKRQSVAFWCNPISGHATLYWYQQILGQGPKLLIQFQNNGVVDDSQLPKDRFSAERLKGVDSTLKIQPAKLEDSAVYLCASTRREGTEAFFGQGTRLTVV.

V usage is TRBV6-5 and J usage is TRBJ1-2; TRBD1 matches at 8 bases. This CDR3 is built from 14 residues. Germline V gives CDR1 MNHEY, CDR2 SVGAGI. After removal of 6 bases from V and 7 bases from J, the junction contained 10 bases not matched to a gene. The CDR3, as DNA: TGTGCCAGCAGGAACGACAGGGGCGCTGGTGGCTACACCTTC. It encodes CASRNDRGAGGYTF.

The CDR3 is CAWNPGQANTEAFF. In nucleotides, the CDR3 is TGTGCCTGGAACCCGGGACAAGCGAACACTGAAGCTTTCTTT. V is TRBV30 and J is TRBJ1-1; TRBD1 is a possible D gene (6 bases). Germline V gene sequence: CDR1 GTSNPN, CDR2 SVGIG (reference sequence). V dropped 4 bases and J dropped 1 base, with 13 bases sitting between them. This CDR3 is built from 14 residues.

V is TRBV5-1 and J is TRBJ1-1, with TRBD1 matching over 9 bases. The germline V gene encodes CDR1 SGHRS and CDR2 YFSETQ. V shed 7 bases and J 10 bases; nucleotides not matched to a gene: 14. This CDR3 contains 14 residues. CDR3 DNA: TGCGCCAGCCCCCGAACAGGGGGCAAAACGGGAGCTTTCTTT. Translating gives CASPRTGGKTGAFF.